A single sample is the source of the 5 T cell receptor beta chains below, sequenced in a study of T cell clonotyping in hematopoietic cell transplantation. The method was immunoSEQ multiplex PCR; TCRdb's version includes in-frame clones alone and lacks a portion of them. There are over 25,000 clones in the sample; more than 85% occur only once, and about 10% lies in the top ten. The specimen was PBMCs, collected 100 days after allogeneic stem cell transplant. These receptors were taken from a female patient aged 45 to 65 who had an allogeneic stem cell transplant from a related donor, so the T cells may come from the graft donor. Some clones in this sample may be carry-over from other donors' samples.

The genes are TRBV19 and TRBJ1-1; TRBD1 is a possible D gene (5 bases). The CDR3 consists of 14 residues. CDR1 and CDR2 (germline): LNHDA, SQIVND (reference sequence). V lost 4 bases and J lost 4, with 13 bases in between. CDR3 amino acids: CASSRGASSTEAFF. In DNA, the CDR3 is TGTGCCAGTAGTAGAGGGGCCTCGAGCACTGAAGCTTTCTTT.

The chain has TRBV6-6 and TRBJ2-7, with 8 bases matching TRBD1. Looked up from germline, CDR1 is MNHNY and CDR2 is SVGAGI (reference sequence). This CDR3 spans 15 amino acids. Trimming cost V 6 bases and J 1 base; bases outside gene matches: 8. The CDR3 spells CASSDLDRGSYEQYF. CDR3 bases: TGTGCCAGCAGCGATCTCGACAGGGGATCCTACGAGCAGTACTTC.

This chain links TRBV19 with TRBJ1-2; the D is unclear. V lost 7 bases and J 3 bases, leaving 18 bases between the germline ends. This CDR3 contains 15 residues. Germline V gene data show CDR1 as LNHDA and CDR2 as SQIVND (reference sequence). The CDR3 is CASTRGREGHYGYTF. Here the CDR3 DNA reads TGTGCCAGTACCAGAGGGCGGGAGGGCCACTATGGCTACACCTTC.

The table lists this clone with a few counts. The chain employs TRBV25-1 and TRBJ1-6; 7 bases fit TRBD1. With 4 bases clipped from V and 7 bases from J, the junction kept 7 bases outside the gene matches. The CDR3 spans 15 residues. The germline CDR1 and CDR2 sequences are MGHDK and SYGVNS. CDR3 amino acids: CASSGQGFRNSPLHF. Written as DNA, the CDR3 is TGTGCCAGCAGTGGACAGGGTTTTAGGAATTCACCCCTCCACTTT.

The chain carries TRBV7-6 and TRBJ2-1; 7 bases are a match to TRBD2. This CDR3 spans 13 amino acids. The germline V gene has CDR1 SGHVS and CDR2 FNYEAQ. Losses at the gene ends were 1 base for V and 12 bases for J; bases not matched to a gene: 6. The chain's CDR3 is CASSLGDLAGQFF. The CDR3 DNA reads as TGTGCCAGCAGCTTAGGGGATTTAGCGGGGCAGTTCTTC.